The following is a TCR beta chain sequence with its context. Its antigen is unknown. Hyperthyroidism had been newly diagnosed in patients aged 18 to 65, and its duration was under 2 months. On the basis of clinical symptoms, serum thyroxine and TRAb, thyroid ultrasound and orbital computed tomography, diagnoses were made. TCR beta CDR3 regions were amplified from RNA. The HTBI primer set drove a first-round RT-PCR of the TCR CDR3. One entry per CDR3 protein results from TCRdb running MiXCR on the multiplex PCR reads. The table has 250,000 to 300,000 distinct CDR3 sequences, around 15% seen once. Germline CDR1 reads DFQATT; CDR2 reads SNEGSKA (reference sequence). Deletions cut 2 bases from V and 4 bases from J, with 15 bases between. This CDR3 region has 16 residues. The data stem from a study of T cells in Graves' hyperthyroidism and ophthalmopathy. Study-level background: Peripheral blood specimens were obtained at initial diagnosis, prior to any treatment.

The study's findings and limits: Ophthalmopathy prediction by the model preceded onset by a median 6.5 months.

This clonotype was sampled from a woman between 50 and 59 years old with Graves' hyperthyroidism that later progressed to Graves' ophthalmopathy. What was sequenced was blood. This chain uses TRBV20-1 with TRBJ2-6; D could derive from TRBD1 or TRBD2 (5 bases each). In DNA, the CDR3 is TGCAGTGCTAGAAATTACGGGGCCGACGGGGCCAACGTCCTGACTTTC. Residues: CSARNYGADGANVLTF.